The 32 T cell receptor beta chains below were found in one sample sequenced in a study of tumor-infiltrating lymphocytes in primary liver carcinoma. Constant-region priming of approximately 0.55 ug total RNA yielded TCR beta cDNA. Three nested multiplex PCR rounds, a slightly modified ARM-PCR method, built the TCR beta libraries. TRBV1-TRBV30 forward primers paired with a C-beta reverse primer were used in the first two PCR rounds, which ran roughly 10 cycles each. Using its own MiXCR run on the multiplex PCR reads, TCRdb lists one record per CDR3 protein. The table records fewer than 350,000 distinct CDR3 sequences, 65% of them present only once. Blood RNA came from unsorted whole blood; germline DNA was also extracted. The sequenced sample was peripheral blood. These receptors were obtained from a man aged 40-49 years with primary liver carcinoma and hepatitis B virus infection.

This clonotype was detected once. This CDR3 fails to terminate in the conserved phenylalanine or tryptophan, so it likely reflects a read error. V gene TRBV29-1 combines with J gene TRBJ2-5; TRBD1 matches 8 bases. The CDR3 totals 13 residues. The germline V gene has CDR1 SQVTM and CDR2 ANQGSEA. V dropped 5 bases and J dropped 1; count of bases not matched to a gene: 3. CDR3 in DNA: TGCAGCGTTCCTGGACAGGGCCAAGAGACCCAGTACTCC. This codes for CSVPGQGQETQYS.

The chain combines TRBV4-2 with TRBJ2-7, with 7 bases identical to TRBD2. The CDR3 extends over 16 amino acids. Germline V gives CDR1 LGHNA, CDR2 YNFKEQ. The trim removed 8 bases at V and 2 bases at J, leaving 15 bases unmatched. The CDR3 reads CASGRGLAAGTYEQYF. The CDR3 DNA sequence: TGTGCCAGCGGCCGAGGGCTAGCGGCTGGGACCTACGAGCAGTACTTC.

This clonotype was counted once. A read error is possible here, since a much larger clone lies one base away. The chain couples TRBV10-3 to TRBJ2-7; 10 bases agree with TRBD2. The CDR3 totals 16 residues. CDR1 ENHRY and CDR2 SYGVKD come from the germline V gene. The ends lost 7 bases at V and 5 bases at J; junction bases unmatched: 14. The CDR3 region has the DNA TGTGCCATCATGTGCCTAGCGGGAGCAGGGGCGAACGAGCAGTACTTC. As protein: CAIMCLAGAGANEQYF.

This clonotype was recorded a few times. The chain combines TRBV10-3 with TRBJ1-3; possibly TRBD1 for D (6 bases). This CDR3 is built from 16 residues. Germline CDR1 and CDR2: ENHRY and SYGVKD. Between the trimmed V and J ends, which lost 3 bases and 0 bases, there was a span of 12 bases. CDR3 sequence (DNA): TGTGCCATCAGTGAAACGGGGGCGGGCTCTGGAAACACCATATATTTT. It encodes CAISETGAGSGNTIYF.

Concerning this clonotype: The junction differs from germline at one of its ends, possibly a read error. The chain joins TRBV4-3 to TRBJ2-4; no definite D call. The CDR3 length is 13 residues. The germline V gene encodes CDR1 LGHNA and CDR2 YSLEER. CDR3 in DNA: TGCGCCAGCAGCCAAGATCAGAAGAACATTCGGTACTTC. It specifies CASSQDQKNIRYF.

The rearrangement links TRBV12-3 or TRBV12-4 to TRBJ2-7, with 7 bases matching TRBD2. The CDR3 covers 14 residues. V gave up 7 bases and J gave up 3 bases; unmatched junction bases: 9. The DNA of the CDR3 is TGTGCCAGCACCCTAGCGGTAGGGTGCTACGAGCAGTACTTC. This sequence encodes CASTLAVGCYEQYF.

A few counts support this clonotype. V and J are TRBV10-3 and TRBJ2-7, with 15 bases matching TRBD2. V was pared by 5 bases and J by 0 bases, with 8 bases of the junction left unmatched. Germline V gene lookup returns CDR1 ENHRY and CDR2 SYGVKD. CDR3 length: 18 residues. The CDR3 sequence: CAISLSGTSGRTSYEQYF. CDR3 DNA sequence: TGTGCCATCAGTCTCTCCGGGACTAGCGGGAGGACCTCCTACGAGCAGTACTTC.

V usage is TRBV5-1 and J usage is TRBJ2-7; 7 nucleotides align to TRBD2. The end of the DNA aligns better with TRBJ2-1, so the J call may be wrong. CDR1 SGHRS and CDR2 YFSETQ come from the germline V gene. This CDR3 is built from 15 residues. CDR3 loop: CASSLGGGGSYEQFF. The CDR3 DNA is TGCGCCAGCAGCTTGGGGGGCGGGGGTTCCTACGAGCAGTTCTTC.

Note on this clonotype: Sequence at one end of the junction differs from germline and may be a read error. The V and J genes are TRBV11-1 and TRBJ2-7; TRBD1 might be the D (5 bases). The CDR3 has 14 amino acids. Germline CDR1 SGHAT, CDR2 FQDESV (reference sequence). CDR3 in amino acids: CASSPPPGYYEKYF. The CDR3 region has the DNA TGTGCCAGCAGCCCGCCGCCAGGGTATTACGAGAAGTACTTC.

This clonotype was recorded a few times. The genes are TRBV5-1 and TRBJ2-2, with TRBD2 as a possible D gene (5 bases). The CDR3 covers 15 residues. V gave up 2 bases and J gave up 4 bases, with 12 bases separating them. In germline, CDR1 is SGHRS, CDR2 YFSETQ. The CDR3 sequence: CASSFPRDSTGELFF. The CDR3 DNA sequence: TGCGCCAGCAGCTTTCCTCGGGATTCCACCGGGGAGCTGTTTTTT.

The rearrangement joins TRBV11-2 to TRBJ2-2; D not certain. The CDR3 length is 16 residues. Trimming stripped 5 bases from V and 3 bases from J, with 16 bases between. Germline assignment: CDR1 SGHAT and CDR2 FQNNGV. This CDR3 is CASSQSPRHYTGELFF. CDR3 coding DNA: TGTGCCAGCAGCCAGTCCCCTCGACACTACACCGGGGAGCTGTTTTTT.

Note on this clonotype: Just one base apart from a much larger clone, this may be a read error. This rearrangement joins TRBV12-5 to TRBJ2-7; D could derive from TRBD1 or TRBD2 (5 bases each). The CDR3 runs to 16 residues. The V end was cut by 7 bases, the J end by 2 bases, with 21 bases between. Germline assignment: CDR1 LGHNT and CDR2 FRNRAP. This CDR3 is CASDPLEEGTPYEQYF. The CDR3 DNA is TGTGCTAGTGATCCCCTGGAAGAAGGGACCCCCTACGAGCAGTACTTC.

This clonotype came up many times. The chain joins TRBV29-1 to TRBJ1-4; D is unclear. CDR1 and CDR2 (germline): SQVTM, ANQGSEA. With 7 bases removed from V and 7 bases from J, the gap between germline ends came to 10 bases. CDR3 size: 11 residues. The CDR3 protein is CSAGDTEKLFF. CDR3 nucleotide sequence: TGCAGCGCCGGAGACACTGAAAAACTGTTTTTT.

The chain employs TRBV6-6 and TRBJ1-1; 7 bases agree with TRBD1. This CDR3 is built from 13 residues. V was clipped by 5 bases and J by 7 bases; unmatched bases: 7. Germline CDR1 reads MNHNY; CDR2 reads SVGAGI (reference sequence). The DNA for the CDR3 is TGTGCCAGCAGTAATAGAGGGGGCATTGAAGCTTTCTTT. Encoded protein: CASSNRGGIEAFF.

A note on this clonotype: One junction end does not reproduce the germline sequence, and a read error may be involved. V gene TRBV11-2 combines with J gene TRBJ2-5; 7 bases line up with TRBD2. CDR3 length: 18 amino acids. Looked up from germline, CDR1 is SGHAT and CDR2 is FQNNGV. CDR3 DNA: TGTACCAGCAGCCCACTGGAGACGGAAGCGGGGTACCAAGAGACCCAGTATTTC. It translates to CTSSPLETEAGYQETQYF.

As to this clonotype: Just one base apart from a much larger clone, this may be a read error. The genes are TRBV29-1 and TRBJ2-1, with D possibly called TRBD1 or TRBD2 (5 bases each). TRBJ2-7 matches the DNA end more closely, so the J call is doubtful. Germline V gives CDR1 SQVTM, CDR2 ANQGSEA. This CDR3 has 13 amino acids. This chain's CDR3 is CSVGDGDIFEQYF. DNA of the CDR3: TGCAGCGTTGGGGACGGGGATATCTTTGAGCAGTACTTC.

In this sample, this clonotype turned up many times. This chain joins TRBV6-6 and TRBJ2-6; D might be TRBD1 (6 bases). The germline gives CDR1 MNHNY, CDR2 SVGAGI (reference sequence). The CDR3 sequence is 18 residues long. The V end lost 6 bases, the J end lost 0 bases, and 18 bases lay between the germline ends. In DNA, the CDR3 is TGTGCCAGCAGCTATAAACGGGACACTTTCTCTGGGGCCAACGTCCTGACTTTC. It is translated as CASSYKRDTFSGANVLTF.

This clonotype was detected only once. The chain couples TRBV6-1 to TRBJ2-1; D is possibly TRBD1 (6 bases). CDR3 length: 15 residues. V was shortened by 8 bases and J by 7 bases, with 21 bases between the two germline ends. Germline CDR1 and CDR2: MNHNS and SASEGT. The CDR3 loop is CASGHGTGNGNEQFF. For the CDR3, the DNA is TGTGCCAGCGGCCATGGAACAGGGAATGGGAATGAGCAGTTCTTC.

Remarks on this clonotype: One junction end disagrees with the germline gene, perhaps due to a read error. V is TRBV7-9 and J is TRBJ2-2, with TRBD2 as a possible D gene (5 bases). Germline CDR1 SEHNR, CDR2 FQNEAQ (reference sequence). The CDR3 is 16 amino acids. CDR3 in amino acids: CASSLVLQRWTGELLF. Here the CDR3 DNA reads TGTGCCAGCAGCTTAGTTCTTCAGCGTTGGACCGGGGAGCTGTTGTTT.

Details on this clonotype: The conserved closing phenylalanine or tryptophan is absent in this CDR3, likely reflecting a read error. This chain joins TRBV4-1 and TRBJ2-3; 8 bases match TRBD2. Germline V lookup: CDR1 MGHRA, CDR2 YSYEKL. Unmatched junction bases numbered 6, after V lost 3 bases and J lost 4 bases. CDR3 length: 15 amino acids. For the CDR3, the DNA is TGCGCCAGCAGCCACGGGACTAGGGTATCAGATACGCAGTATTCT. This gives the protein CASSHGTRVSDTQYS.

This clonotype has just a few counts. The J gene is TRBJ1-1, the V gene TRBV5-1, with 7 bases that match TRBD1. This CDR3 is built from 14 residues. Germline values: CDR1 SGHRS, CDR2 YFSETQ. J gave up 5 bases and V 0 bases, and 4 bases lay outside the gene matches. The chain's CDR3 is CASSLELRGTEAFF. CDR3 nucleotides: TGCGCCAGCAGCTTGGAGCTCAGGGGGACTGAAGCTTTCTTT.

In regard to this clonotype: A much larger clone is a single base away; this may be a read error. The DNA for the CDR3 is TGCAGCGTCAGACGGGGCAATCAGCCCCAGCATTTT. Translated: CSVRRGNQPQHF. The rearrangement joins TRBV29-1 to TRBJ1-5; no firm D call. V was shortened by 6 bases and J by 2 bases, with 8 bases between the two germline ends. CDR1 is SQVTM, CDR2 ANQGSEA, per germline. This CDR3 is built from 12 residues.

A note on this clonotype: Germline and junction disagree at one end, which may indicate a read error. The chain is built from TRBV29-1 and TRBJ2-6, with TRBD2 as a possible D gene (5 bases). CDR3 size: 14 residues. Germline CDR1 reads SQVTM; CDR2 reads ANQGSEA. CDR3 DNA: TGCAGCGTTGACGGGGTTGCTGGGTCCAACCTCCTGACTTTC. It is translated as CSVDGVAGSNLLTF. The variable domain in full, with the rest retrieved from reference TRBV29-1 and TRBJ2-6, is SAVISQKPSRDICQRGTSLTIQCQVDSQVTMMFWYRQQPGQSLTLIATANQGSEATYESGFVIDKFPISRPNLTFSTLTVSNMSPEDSSIYLCSVDGVAGSNLLTFGAGSRLTVL.

The V gene is TRBV20-1, the J gene TRBJ2-2, with D possibly TRBD2 on 5 matching bases. Germline V CDR1 and CDR2: DFQATT, SNEGSKA (reference sequence). The CDR3 has 14 amino acids. V was trimmed by 6 bases and J by 3 bases, leaving 14 bases between them. The CDR3 DNA reads TGCAGTGCCAACAGAGAGGGAGACACCGGGGAGCTGTTTTTT. Translated: CSANREGDTGELFF.

V gene TRBV12-3 or TRBV12-4 combines with J gene TRBJ2-1, with D perhaps assigned TRBD1 or TRBD2 (5 bases each). Deletions cut 6 bases from V and 12 bases from J, with 18 bases between. The CDR3 contains 13 residues. The CDR3 sequence: CASSPGTVAVQFF. The CDR3 nucleotides are TGTGCCAGCAGCCCTGGGACGGTGGCTGTGCAGTTCTTC.

This sequence joins TRBV12-3 or TRBV12-4 and TRBJ2-5; the D is unclear. V was trimmed by 4 bases and J by 2 bases, leaving 11 bases between them. The CDR3 runs 14 residues. The CDR3 protein is CASSSCGTQETQYF. For the CDR3, the DNA is TGTGCCAGCAGTTCTTGCGGTACGCAAGAGACCCAGTACTTC.

Worth noting for this clonotype: With a much larger clone just one base away, this may be a read error. V gene TRBV12-3 or TRBV12-4 combines with J gene TRBJ1-5; D is unclear. The J call may be incorrect, as the DNA end agrees better with TRBJ2-3. The CDR3 is 13 residues long. The CDR3 DNA reads as TGTGCCAGCACTCCAAATAGCAATCAGCCCCAGTATTTT. Translating it yields CASTPNSNQPQYF.

In its sample, this clonotype was seen a few times. The J gene is TRBJ2-7, the V gene TRBV10-3; weak D call: TRBD1 (6 bases). V dropped 7 bases and J dropped 5 bases, with 15 bases sitting between them. Germline assignment: CDR1 ENHRY and CDR2 SYGVKD. CDR3 size: 13 residues. This CDR3 reads CAIKIQAGDEQYF. The CDR3 nucleotides are TGTGCCATCAAGATACAGGCAGGGGACGAGCAGTACTTC.

A remark on this clonotype: Since a much larger clone is just one base distant, this may be a read error. The chain employs TRBV29-1 and TRBJ2-7; weak D call: TRBD1 (5 bases). The length of the CDR3 is 13 residues. Germline V gives CDR1 SQVTM, CDR2 ANQGSEA. Deletions cut 5 bases from V and 0 bases from J, with 11 bases between. The CDR3 is CSVYPGNSYEQYF. In nucleotides, the CDR3 is TGCAGCGTTTACCCAGGGAACTCCTACGAGCAGTACTTC.

This clonotype was recorded a few times. A read error is possible here, since a much larger clone lies one base away. The chain carries TRBV6-1 and TRBJ2-3; 7 bases agree with TRBD1. Per germline, CDR1 MNHNS and CDR2 SASEGT. This CDR3 is built from 14 residues. CDR3 protein: CASSERDSTDAQYF. The CDR3, as DNA: TGTGCCAGCAGTGAACGGGACAGCACAGATGCGCAGTATTTT.

To note about this clonotype: This likely comes from a read error, as the CDR3 has no conserved phenylalanine or tryptophan at its end. V gene TRBV29-1 combines with J gene TRBJ1-1; perhaps TRBD1 as D (6 bases). CDR1 is SQVTM and CDR2 is ANQGSEA in the germline V gene. V lost 7 bases and J 7 bases, leaving 19 bases between the germline ends. The CDR3 loop spans 13 amino acids. The CDR3 nucleotides read TGCAGCGCACAGCCGGGACAATACATTGAAGCTTTCTGT. This gives the protein CSAQPGQYIEAFC.

As concerns this clonotype: Since no conserved phenylalanine or tryptophan closes the CDR3, a read error is the likely cause. V gene TRBV29-1 combines with J gene TRBJ1-2, with unresolved D. The germline V gene encodes CDR1 SQVTM and CDR2 ANQGSEA. The CDR3 is 11 amino acids. Trimming removed 6 bases at V and 5 bases at J, with 10 bases between. The CDR3 is CSVPKQYGYTI. The CDR3 DNA sequence: TGCAGCGTGCCCAAACAGTATGGCTACACCATC.